This is a list of T cell receptor beta chains from one sample in a study of CD8+ T cells in alopecia areata. The protocol was immunoSEQ multiplex PCR, while the TCRdb copy is restricted to in-frame clones and leaves out a portion. The sample lists about 190,000 clones, approximately 60% seen once, with about 0.65% in the top ten. The specimen comprised CD4+ T cells sorted from blood, sampled at week 4, from a patient treated with tofacitinib. These receptors were obtained from a human donor with alopecia areata. The CDR3 runs from the conserved cysteine through the conserved F or W. The order of the fields is V gene, J gene, D gene, clone size, CDR3 DNA, CDR3 protein. A D gene is named only where the DNA matches it firmly. Only some rows state a clone size, as once, few, many or a class for expanded clones.

TRBV6-1	TRBJ1-2	-	-	TGTGCCAGCAGTGAAGGGTCGGCAAATCACGCTAACTATGGCTACACCTTC	CASSEGSANHANYGYTF
TRBV10-3	TRBJ2-7	-	few	TGTGCCATCACCCGGACTAACGGCAGCTACGAGCAGTACTTC	CAITRTNGSYEQYF
TRBV18	TRBJ2-1	-	-	TGTGCCAGGGGAACCGGGACACAATCCTACAATGAGCAGTTCTTC	CARGTGTQSYNEQFF
TRBV4-1	TRBJ1-1	-	few	TGCGCCAGCAGCCAAGGGAGGGGACGGACTGAAGCTTTCTTT	CASSQGRGRTEAFF
TRBV4-2	TRBJ2-5	TRBD2	-	TGTGCCAGCAGCCAAGGTGATAGCGGGGAGACCCAGTACTTC	CASSQGDSGETQYF
TRBV2	TRBJ2-1	-	few	TGTGCCAGCTCCAGGCAGGGCCGGTACAATGAGCAGTTCTTC	CASSRQGRYNEQFF
TRBV7-2	TRBJ2-6	-	-	TGTGCCAGCAGCCCAGGGACGGCGATCTTCGTCCTGACTTTC	CASSPGTAIFVLTF
TRBV7-2	TRBJ2-1	TRBD2	-	TGTGCCAGCAGCTTAGCGCCACTAGCGGGAGCGGCTGAGCAGTTCTTC	CASSLAPLAGAAEQFF
TRBV12-5	TRBJ2-5	TRBD2	few	TGTGCTAGTGCCGGGACTAGCCCCGGGACCCAGTACTTC	CASAGTSPGTQYF
TRBV29-1	TRBJ2-6	-	few	TGCAGCGTTGGCAGGGCTGGGGCCAACGTCCTGACTTTC	CSVGRAGANVLTF
TRBV29-1	TRBJ2-5	-	few	TGCAGCGCTCTAGACATACAAGAGACCCAGTACTTC	CSALDIQETQYF